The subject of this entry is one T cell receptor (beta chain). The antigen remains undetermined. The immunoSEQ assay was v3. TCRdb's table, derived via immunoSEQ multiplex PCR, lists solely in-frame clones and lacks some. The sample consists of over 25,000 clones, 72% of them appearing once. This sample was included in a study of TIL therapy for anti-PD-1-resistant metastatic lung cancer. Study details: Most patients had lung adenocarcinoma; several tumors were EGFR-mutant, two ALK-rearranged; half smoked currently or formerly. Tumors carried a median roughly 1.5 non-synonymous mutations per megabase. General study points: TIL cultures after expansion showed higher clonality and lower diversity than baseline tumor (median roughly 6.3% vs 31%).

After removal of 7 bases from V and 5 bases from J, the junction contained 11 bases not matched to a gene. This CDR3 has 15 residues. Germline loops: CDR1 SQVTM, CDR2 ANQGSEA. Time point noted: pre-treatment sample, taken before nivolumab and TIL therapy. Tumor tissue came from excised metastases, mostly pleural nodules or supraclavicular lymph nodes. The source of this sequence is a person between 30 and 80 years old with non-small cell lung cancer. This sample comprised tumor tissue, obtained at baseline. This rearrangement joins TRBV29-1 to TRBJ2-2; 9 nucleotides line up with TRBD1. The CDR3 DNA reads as TGCAGCGCCGCCACAGGGGGCGGCTCAACCGGGGAGCTGTTTTTT. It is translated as CSAATGGGSTGELFF.